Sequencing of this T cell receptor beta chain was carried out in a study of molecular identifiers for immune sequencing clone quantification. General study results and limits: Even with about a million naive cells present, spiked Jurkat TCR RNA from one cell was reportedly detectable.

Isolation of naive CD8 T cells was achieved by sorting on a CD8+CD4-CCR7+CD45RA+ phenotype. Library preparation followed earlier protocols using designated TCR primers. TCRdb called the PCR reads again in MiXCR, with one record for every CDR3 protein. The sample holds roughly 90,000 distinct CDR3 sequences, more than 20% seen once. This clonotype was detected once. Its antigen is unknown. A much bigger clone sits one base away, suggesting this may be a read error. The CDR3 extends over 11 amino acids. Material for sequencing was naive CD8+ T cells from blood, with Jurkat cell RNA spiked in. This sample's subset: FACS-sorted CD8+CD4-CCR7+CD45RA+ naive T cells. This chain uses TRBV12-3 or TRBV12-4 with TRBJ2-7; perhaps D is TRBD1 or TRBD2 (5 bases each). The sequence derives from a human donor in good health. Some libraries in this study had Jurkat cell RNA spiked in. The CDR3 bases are TGTGCCGGCAGTTTTGGGGGTGAGCAGTACTTC. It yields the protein CAGSFGGEQYF.